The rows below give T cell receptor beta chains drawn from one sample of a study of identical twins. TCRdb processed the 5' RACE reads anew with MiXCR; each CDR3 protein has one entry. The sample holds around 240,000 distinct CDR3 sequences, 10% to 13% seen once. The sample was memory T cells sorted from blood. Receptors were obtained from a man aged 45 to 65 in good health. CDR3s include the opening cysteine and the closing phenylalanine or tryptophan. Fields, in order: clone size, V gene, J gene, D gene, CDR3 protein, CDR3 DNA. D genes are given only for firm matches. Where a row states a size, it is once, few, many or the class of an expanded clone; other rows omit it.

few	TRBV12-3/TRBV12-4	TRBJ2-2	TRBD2	CASTQLAGRNTGELFF	TGTGCCAGCACCCAACTAGCGGGGAGGAACACCGGGGAGCTGTTTTTT
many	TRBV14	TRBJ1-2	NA	CASSEDSSYGYTF	TGTGCCAGCAGTGAGGACAGTTCCTATGGCTACACCTTC
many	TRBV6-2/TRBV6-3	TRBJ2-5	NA	CASSPTGEETQYF	TGTGCCAGCAGTCCGACTGGGGAAGAGACCCAGTACTTC
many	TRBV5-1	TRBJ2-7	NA	CASSRQSYEQYF	TGCGCCAGCAGCAGACAGAGCTACGAGCAGTACTTC
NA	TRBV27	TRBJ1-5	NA	CASSSTGQGQPQHF	TGTGCCAGCAGTTCAACAGGGCAGGGTCAGCCCCAGCATTTT
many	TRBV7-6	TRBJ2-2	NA	CASSLIFPGELFF	TGTGCCAGCAGCTTAATCTTTCCCGGGGAGCTGTTTTTT
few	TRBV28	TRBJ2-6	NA	CASSTLGGRGANVLTF	TGTGCCAGCAGTACCCTGGGGGGACGTGGGGCCAACGTCCTGACTTTC
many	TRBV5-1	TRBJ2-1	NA	CASSPGDYNEQFF	TGCGCCAGCAGCCCCGGAGACTACAATGAGCAGTTCTTC
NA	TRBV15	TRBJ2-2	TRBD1	CATSRGGTGGSTGELFF	TGTGCCACCAGCAGAGGCGGGACAGGGGGCTCCACCGGGGAGCTGTTTTTT
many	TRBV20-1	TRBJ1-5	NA	CSATTGGPHPGQPQHF	TGCAGTGCTACGACCGGGGGGCCGCACCCCGGGCAGCCCCAGCATTTT